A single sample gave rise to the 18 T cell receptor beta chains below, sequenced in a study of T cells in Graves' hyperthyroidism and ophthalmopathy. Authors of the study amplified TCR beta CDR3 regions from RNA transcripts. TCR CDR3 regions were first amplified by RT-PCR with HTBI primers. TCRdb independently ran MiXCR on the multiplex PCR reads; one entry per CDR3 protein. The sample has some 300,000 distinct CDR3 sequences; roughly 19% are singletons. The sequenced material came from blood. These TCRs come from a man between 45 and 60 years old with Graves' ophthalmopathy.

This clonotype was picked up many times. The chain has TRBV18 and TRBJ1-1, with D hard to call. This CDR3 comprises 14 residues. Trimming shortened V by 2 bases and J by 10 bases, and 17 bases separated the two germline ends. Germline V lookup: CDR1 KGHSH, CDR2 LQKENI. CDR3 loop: CASSPAAQTLGAFF. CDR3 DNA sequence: TGTGCCAGCTCACCAGCGGCGCAAACACTGGGAGCTTTCTTT.

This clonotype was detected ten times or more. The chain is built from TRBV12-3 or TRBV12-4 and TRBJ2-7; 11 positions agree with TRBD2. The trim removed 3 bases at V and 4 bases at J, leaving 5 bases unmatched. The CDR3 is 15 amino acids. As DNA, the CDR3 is TGTGCCAGCAGTTTGAACGGACTAGCGGGTTACGAGCAGTACTTC. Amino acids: CASSLNGLAGYEQYF.

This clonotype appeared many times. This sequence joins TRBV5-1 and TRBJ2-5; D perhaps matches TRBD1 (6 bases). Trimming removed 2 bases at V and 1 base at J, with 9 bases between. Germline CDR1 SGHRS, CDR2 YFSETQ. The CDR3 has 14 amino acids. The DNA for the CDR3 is TGCGCCAGCAGCTTCGGACAGCCCCAAGAGACCCAGTACTTC. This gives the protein CASSFGQPQETQYF.

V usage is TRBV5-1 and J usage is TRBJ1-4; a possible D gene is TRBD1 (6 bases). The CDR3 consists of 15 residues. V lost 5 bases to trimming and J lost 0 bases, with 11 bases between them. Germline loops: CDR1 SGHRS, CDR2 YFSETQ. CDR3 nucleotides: TGCGCCAGCAGGCCAACAGGGACAACTAATGAAAAACTGTTTTTT. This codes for CASRPTGTTNEKLFF.

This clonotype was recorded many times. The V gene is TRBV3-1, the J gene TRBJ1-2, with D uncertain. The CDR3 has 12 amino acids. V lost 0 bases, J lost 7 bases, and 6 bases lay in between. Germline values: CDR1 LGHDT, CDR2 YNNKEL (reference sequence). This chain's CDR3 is CASSQDQSGYTF. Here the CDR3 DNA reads TGTGCCAGCAGCCAAGATCAAAGTGGCTACACCTTC.

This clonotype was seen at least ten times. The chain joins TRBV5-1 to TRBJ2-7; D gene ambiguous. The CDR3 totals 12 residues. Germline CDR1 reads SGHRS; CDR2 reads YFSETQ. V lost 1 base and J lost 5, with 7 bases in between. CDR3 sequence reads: CASSLTGNEQYF. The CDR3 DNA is TGCGCCAGCAGCTTGACTGGAAACGAGCAGTACTTC.

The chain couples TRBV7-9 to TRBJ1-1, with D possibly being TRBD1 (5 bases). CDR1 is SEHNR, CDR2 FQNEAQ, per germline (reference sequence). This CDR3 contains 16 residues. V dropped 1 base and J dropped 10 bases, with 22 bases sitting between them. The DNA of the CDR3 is TGTGCCAGCAGCTTAGATGAAGGAGGACCTGGGGGTTCAGCTTTCTTT. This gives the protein CASSLDEGGPGGSAFF.

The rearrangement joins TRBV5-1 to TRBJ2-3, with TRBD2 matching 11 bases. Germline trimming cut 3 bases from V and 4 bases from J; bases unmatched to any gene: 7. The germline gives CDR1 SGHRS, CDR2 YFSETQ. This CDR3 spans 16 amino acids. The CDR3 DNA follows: TGCGCCAGCAGCTCCTCCGGGACTAGCGGATCAGATACGCAGTATTTT. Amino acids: CASSSSGTSGSDTQYF.

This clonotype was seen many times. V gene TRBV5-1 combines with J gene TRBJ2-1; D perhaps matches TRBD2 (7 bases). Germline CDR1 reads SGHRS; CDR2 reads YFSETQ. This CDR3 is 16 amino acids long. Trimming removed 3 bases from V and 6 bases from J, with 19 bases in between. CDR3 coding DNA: TGCGCCAGCAGCTACCTACTAGCGAGGGGGGTCAATGAGCAGTTCTTC. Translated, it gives CASSYLLARGVNEQFF.

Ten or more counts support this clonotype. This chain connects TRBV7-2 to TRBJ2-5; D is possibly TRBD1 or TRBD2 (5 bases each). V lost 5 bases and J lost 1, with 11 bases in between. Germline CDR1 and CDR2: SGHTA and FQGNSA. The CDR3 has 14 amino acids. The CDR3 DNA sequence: TGTGCCAGCAGCCTCCGGGACGGCCAAGAGACCCAGTACTTC. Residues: CASSLRDGQETQYF. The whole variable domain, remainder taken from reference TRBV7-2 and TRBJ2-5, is GAGVSQSPSNKVTEKGKDVELRCDPISGHTALYWYRQSLGQGLEFLIYFQGNSAPDKSGLPSDRFSAERTGGSVSTLTIQRTQQEDSAVYLCASSLRDGQETQYFGPGTRLLVL.

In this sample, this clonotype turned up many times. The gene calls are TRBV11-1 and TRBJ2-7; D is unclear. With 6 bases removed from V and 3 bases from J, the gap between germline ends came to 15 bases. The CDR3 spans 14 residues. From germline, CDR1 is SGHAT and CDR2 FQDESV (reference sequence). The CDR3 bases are TGTGCCAGCAGTCCGGCGGTGGGATTCTACGAGCAGTACTTC. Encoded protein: CASSPAVGFYEQYF.

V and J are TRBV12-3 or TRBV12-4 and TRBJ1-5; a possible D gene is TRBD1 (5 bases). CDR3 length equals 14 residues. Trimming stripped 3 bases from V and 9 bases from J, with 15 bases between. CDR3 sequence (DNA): TGTGCCAGCAGTTTGGAGAGCCTCGGGGGGCCCCAGCATTTT. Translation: CASSLESLGGPQHF.

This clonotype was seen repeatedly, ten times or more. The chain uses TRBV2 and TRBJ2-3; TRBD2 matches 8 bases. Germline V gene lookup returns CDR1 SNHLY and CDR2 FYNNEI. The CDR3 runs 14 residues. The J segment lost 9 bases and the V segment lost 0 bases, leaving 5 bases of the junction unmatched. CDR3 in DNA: TGTGCCAGCAGTGAAGCTGGCGGGAGGCAAACGCAGTATTTT. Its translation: CASSEAGGRQTQYF.

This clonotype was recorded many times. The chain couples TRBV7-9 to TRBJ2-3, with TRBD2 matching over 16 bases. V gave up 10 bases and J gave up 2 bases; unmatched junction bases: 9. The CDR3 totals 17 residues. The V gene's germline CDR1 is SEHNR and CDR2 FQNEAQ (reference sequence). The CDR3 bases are TGTGCCATCGCCAAGGGACTAGCGGGAGGGCTCACAGATACGCAGTATTTT. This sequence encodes CAIAKGLAGGLTDTQYF.

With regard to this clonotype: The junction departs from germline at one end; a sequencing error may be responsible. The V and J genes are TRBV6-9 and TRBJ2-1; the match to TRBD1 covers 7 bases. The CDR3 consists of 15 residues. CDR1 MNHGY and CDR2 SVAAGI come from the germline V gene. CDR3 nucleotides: TGTACCAGCAGTTGGACAGGCCAGAGTAAGGCTGAGCAGTTCTTC. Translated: CTSSWTGQSKAEQFF.

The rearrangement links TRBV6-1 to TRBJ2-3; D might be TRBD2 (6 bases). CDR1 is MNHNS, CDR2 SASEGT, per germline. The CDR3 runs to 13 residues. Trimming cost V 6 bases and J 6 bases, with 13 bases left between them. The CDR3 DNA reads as TGTGCCAGCAGCATCCGGGACTCTGATACGCAGTATTTT. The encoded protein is CASSIRDSDTQYF.

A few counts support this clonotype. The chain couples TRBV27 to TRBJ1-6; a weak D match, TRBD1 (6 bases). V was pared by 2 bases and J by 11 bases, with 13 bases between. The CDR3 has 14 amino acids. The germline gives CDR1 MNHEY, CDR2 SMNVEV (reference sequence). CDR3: CASSLMGGHTPLHF. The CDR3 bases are TGTGCCAGCAGTTTAATGGGGGGGCATACACCCCTCCACTTT.

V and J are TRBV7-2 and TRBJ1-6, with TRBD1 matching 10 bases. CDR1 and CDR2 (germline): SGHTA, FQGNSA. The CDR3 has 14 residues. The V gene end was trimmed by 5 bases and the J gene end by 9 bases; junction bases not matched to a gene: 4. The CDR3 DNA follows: TGTGCCAGCAGCCCGACAGGGGGCACTTCACCCCTCCACTTT. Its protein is CASSPTGGTSPLHF.